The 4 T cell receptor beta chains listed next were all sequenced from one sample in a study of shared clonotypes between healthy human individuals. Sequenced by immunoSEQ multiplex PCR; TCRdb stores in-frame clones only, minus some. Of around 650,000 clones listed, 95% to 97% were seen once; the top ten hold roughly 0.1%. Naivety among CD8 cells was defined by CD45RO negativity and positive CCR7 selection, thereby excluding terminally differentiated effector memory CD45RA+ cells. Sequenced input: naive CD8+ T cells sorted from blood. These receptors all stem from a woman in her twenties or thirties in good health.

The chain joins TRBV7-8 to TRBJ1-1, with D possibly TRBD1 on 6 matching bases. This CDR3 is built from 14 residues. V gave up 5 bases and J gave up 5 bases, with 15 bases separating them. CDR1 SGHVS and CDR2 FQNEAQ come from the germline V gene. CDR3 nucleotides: TGTGCCAGCAGCGGGGGCGGGTCGAGGACTGAAGCTTTCTTT. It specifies CASSGGGSRTEAFF.

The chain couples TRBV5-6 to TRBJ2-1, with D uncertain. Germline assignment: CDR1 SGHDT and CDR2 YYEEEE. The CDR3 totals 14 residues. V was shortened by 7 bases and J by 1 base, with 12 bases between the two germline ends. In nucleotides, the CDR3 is TGTGCCAGCTCCTCCTATGAGTCCTACAATGAGCAGTTCTTC. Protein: CASSSYESYNEQFF.

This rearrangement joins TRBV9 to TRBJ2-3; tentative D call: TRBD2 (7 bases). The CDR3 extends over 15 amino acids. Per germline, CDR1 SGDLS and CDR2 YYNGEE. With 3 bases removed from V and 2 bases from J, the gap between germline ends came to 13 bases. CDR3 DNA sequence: TGTGCCAGCAGCGCGGGGGGCGGGAACACAGATACGCAGTATTTT. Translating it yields CASSAGGGNTDTQYF.

The CDR3 sequence is CASSPQGGQGLFEQYF. CDR3 DNA: TGTGCCAGTAGTCCCCAGGGGGGACAGGGCCTTTTTGAGCAGTACTTC. The chain recombines TRBV19 with TRBJ2-7; 9 nucleotides agree with TRBD1. Germline V gives CDR1 LNHDA, CDR2 SQIVND (reference sequence). J gave up 7 bases and V 5 bases, and 15 bases lay outside the gene matches. The CDR3 runs 16 residues. The variable domain in full, with the rest retrieved from reference TRBV19 and TRBJ2-7, is DGGITQSPKYLFRKEGQNVTLSCEQNLNHDAMYWYRQDPGQGLRLIYYSQIVNDFQKGDIAEGYSVSREKKESFPLTVTSAQKNPTAFYLCASSPQGGQGLFEQYFGPGTRLTVT.